The source of this T cell receptor beta chain is a study of T cell responses to AZD1222 COVID-19 vaccine. About the study: Second doses that came at about 4 or about 12 weeks were put together. Study results and caveats: Reportedly, nearly half of unique spike TCRs recognized epitopes outside B.1.351/B.1.1.7 mutations. Increases in Spike-specific TCR breadth and depth were seen after two AZD1222 doses. CD4 TCRs associated with vaccination spanned spike, dominating at 160-218 and 743-854.

Points on this clone: The antigen is undetermined.

Germline V gene sequence: CDR1 MDHEN, CDR2 SYDVKM. V trimming: 6 bases; J trimming: 0 bases; junction bases outside the gene matches: 13. The CDR3 extends over 18 amino acids. The table came from immunoSEQ multiplex PCR; TCRdb's copy has only in-frame clones and leaves some out. The table includes approximately 140,000 clones, around 92% detected once. The sample in question was peripheral blood, obtained on day 0 of AZD1222 vaccination. J is TRBJ1-5 and V is TRBV28; TRBD1 agrees at 8 bases. The TCR was taken from an adult in good health. The CDR3 DNA reads TGTGCCAGCAGCCGGTGGACAGGGCGAGGGTATAGCAATCAGCCCCAGCATTTT. Translation: CASSRWTGRGYSNQPQHF.